Below, 32 T cell receptor beta chains from the same sample are listed, as sequenced in a study of regulatory T cells in long-lasting Graves disease. Regarding time point: newly diagnosed GD, antithyroid drugs for less than 3 months. Extracted PBMC RNA gave rise to the TCR library. CDR3-region Arm-PCR and iRepertoire HTBI primers produced the TCR beta libraries. From the multiplex PCR reads, TCRdb called clonotypes with MiXCR, one entry per CDR3 protein. The sample has under 700,000 distinct CDR3 sequences; around 15% are singletons. The same sample was also used in a study of T cells in Graves' hyperthyroidism and ophthalmopathy.

Specimen: peripheral blood mononuclear cells (PBMCs), collected at new diagnosis, from a patient treated with antithyroid drugs. These receptors all come from a woman aged 35-60 years with Graves disease.

This clonotype showed up many times. This sequence joins TRBV19 and TRBJ1-5, with 7 bases aligning to TRBD1. The germline V gene has CDR1 LNHDA and CDR2 SQIVND (reference sequence). With 1 base clipped from V and 7 bases from J, the junction kept 10 bases outside the gene matches. CDR3 length equals 16 residues. CDR3 in amino acids: CASSIGNRGYGQPQHF. As DNA, the CDR3 is TGTGCCAGTAGTATAGGGAACAGGGGATATGGGCAGCCCCAGCATTTT.

This chain connects TRBV7-8 to TRBJ2-1, with a tentative D call TRBD1 (5 bases). Germline lookup yields CDR1 SGHVS and CDR2 FQNEAQ. The CDR3 sequence is 15 residues long. The V and J ends lost 1 base and 5 bases respectively, with 12 bases between them. The CDR3 DNA is TGTGCCAGCAGCTTAGGCCAGGGAAGCAACAATGAGCAGTTCTTC. The encoded protein is CASSLGQGSNNEQFF. Together with reference TRBV7-8 and TRBJ2-1, the CDR3 gives the full variable domain: GAGVSQSPRYKVAKRGQDVALRCDPISGHVSLFWYQQALGQGPEFLTYFQNEAQLDKSGLPSDRFFAERPEGSVSTLKIQRTQQEDSAVYLCASSLGQGSNNEQFFGPGTRLTVL.

This clonotype was counted at least ten times. The rearrangement uses TRBV6-1 and TRBJ1-5; 7 positions agree with TRBD1. From germline, CDR1 is MNHNS and CDR2 SASEGT. This CDR3 is built from 16 residues. The J segment lost 0 bases and the V segment lost 6 bases, leaving 8 bases of the junction unmatched. CDR3 amino acids: CASSKTGIYSNQPQHF. CDR3 in DNA: TGTGCCAGCAGCAAGACAGGGATTTATAGCAATCAGCCCCAGCATTTT.

This clonotype has a handful of counts. The V call is TRBV7-9, the J call TRBJ1-2; 9 positions agree with TRBD1. The length of the CDR3 is 15 residues. With 3 bases clipped from V and 8 bases from J, the junction kept 10 bases outside the gene matches. Germline lookup yields CDR1 SEHNR and CDR2 FQNEAQ (reference sequence). CDR3 nucleotide sequence: TGTGCCAGCAGCTTTGCGGGGGGACAGGGCAAGGGCTACACCTTC. It codes for CASSFAGGQGKGYTF. Complete variable domain (other parts from reference TRBV7-9 and TRBJ1-2): DTGVSQNPRHKITKRGQNVTFRCDPISEHNRLYWYRQTLGQGPEFLTYFQNEAQLEKSRLLSDRFSAERPKGSFSTLEIQRTEQGDSAMYLCASSFAGGQGKGYTFGSGTRLTVV.

This clonotype has at least ten counts. Written as DNA, the CDR3 is TGTGCCAGCAGCCGTGGCAGGGCTGATCAGCCCCAGCATTTT. This sequence encodes CASSRGRADQPQHF. The V and J genes are TRBV5-5 and TRBJ1-5; D is perhaps TRBD1 (5 bases). Germline values: CDR1 SGHKS, CDR2 YYEKEE (reference sequence). V was shortened by 4 bases and J by 5 bases, with 13 bases between the two germline ends. The CDR3 is made up of 14 amino acids.

This chain uses TRBV20-1 with TRBJ2-1; TRBD2 might be the D (7 bases). This CDR3 is 13 amino acids long. Germline V gene lookup returns CDR1 DFQATT and CDR2 SNEGSKA (reference sequence). V gave up 8 bases and J gave up 3 bases, with 14 bases separating them. CDR3 amino acids: CSLGGGSYNEQFF. The CDR3 nucleotides are TGCAGTCTGGGGGGGGGCAGCTACAATGAGCAGTTCTTC.

There are many counts of this clonotype. The chain is built from TRBV3-1 and TRBJ2-7, with D possibly being TRBD1 (6 bases). The CDR3 runs 14 residues. Germline loops: CDR1 LGHDT, CDR2 YNNKEL (reference sequence). V was trimmed by 1 base and J by 3 bases, leaving 10 bases between them. CDR3 coding DNA: TGTGCCAGCAGCCAAGCTTACAGGGTCTACGAGCAGTACTTC. It codes for CASSQAYRVYEQYF.

Ten or more counts support this clonotype. The chain couples TRBV7-9 to TRBJ2-3; D is undetermined. This CDR3 is built from 15 residues. The V end lost 10 bases, the J end lost 0 bases, and 17 bases lay between the germline ends. Germline V CDR1 and CDR2: SEHNR, FQNEAQ (reference sequence). CDR3 loop: CATPRRQESTDTQYF. The CDR3 nucleotides read TGTGCCACCCCGAGGCGGCAGGAAAGCACAGATACGCAGTATTTT.

The chain employs TRBV3-1 and TRBJ2-1, with D tentatively TRBD2 (7 bases). The V gene lost 2 bases and the J gene lost 8 bases, with 19 bases spanning the gap. CDR3 size: 16 residues. Germline CDR1 reads LGHDT; CDR2 reads YNNKEL (reference sequence). As DNA, the CDR3 is TGTGCCAGCAGCCAACGACCGACGGGGGGCCACGATGAGCAGTTCTTC. It encodes CASSQRPTGGHDEQFF.

This clonotype came up many times. The chain uses TRBV6-2 or TRBV6-3 and TRBJ2-7; TRBD1 matches 9 bases. CDR1 is MNHEY, CDR2 SVGEGT, per germline. CDR3 size: 14 residues. The junction had 9 bases not matched to a gene; V was cut back by 10 bases and J by 2 bases. CDR3 protein: CATSRGTGTYEQYF. The CDR3 nucleotides are TGTGCCACCTCACGCGGGACAGGGACCTACGAGCAGTACTTC.

This clonotype was picked up many times. The genes are TRBV11-2 and TRBJ2-7; unclear D gene. Germline CDR1 and CDR2: SGHAT and FQNNGV. V dropped 4 bases and J dropped 6 bases, with 10 bases sitting between them. CDR3 length: 12 residues. CDR3 coding DNA: TGTGCCAGCAGCTCGACCTCTTTCGAGCAGTACTTC. Translated, it gives CASSSTSFEQYF.

The V and J genes are TRBV19 and TRBJ1-1; no definite D call. Germline V gene lookup returns CDR1 LNHDA and CDR2 SQIVND (reference sequence). The CDR3 length is 15 residues. Trimming cost V 1 base and J 3 bases, with 12 bases left between them. CDR3 sequence reads: CASSIVSDGDTEAFF. CDR3 nucleotides: TGTGCCAGTAGTATAGTATCCGACGGGGACACTGAAGCTTTCTTT.

The chain combines TRBV15 with TRBJ1-1; 9 bases align to TRBD1. V was clipped by 0 bases and J by 7 bases; unmatched bases: 9. This CDR3 is 16 amino acids long. From germline, CDR1 is LNHNV and CDR2 YYDKDF (reference sequence). CDR3 amino acids: CATSREGQGARLEAFF. In DNA, the CDR3 is TGTGCCACCAGCAGAGAGGGACAGGGCGCCCGGCTTGAAGCTTTCTTT.

The sample holds many counts of this clonotype. The chain combines TRBV4-2 with TRBJ2-7; 9 bases align to TRBD2. V dropped 0 bases and J dropped 3; count of bases not matched to a gene: 3. Germline assignment: CDR1 LGHNA and CDR2 YNFKEQ. The CDR3 is made up of 15 amino acids. The CDR3 bases are TGTGCCAGCAGCCAAGATCTAGCGGGGAACTACGAGCAGTACTTC. This encodes CASSQDLAGNYEQYF.

The table lists this clonotype with many counts. This CDR3 is CASSHLRGAEQYF. In DNA, the CDR3 is TGTGCCAGCAGCCACCTTAGGGGCGCCGAGCAGTACTTC. This chain links TRBV14 with TRBJ2-7; possibly TRBD1 for D (5 bases). Germline V gives CDR1 SGHDN, CDR2 FVKESK. V was clipped by 3 bases and J by 6 bases, with 12 bases between them. The CDR3 is made up of 13 amino acids.

This clonotype came up many times. The rearrangement joins TRBV12-3 or TRBV12-4 to TRBJ1-5, with TRBD1 matching 7 bases. J gave up 4 bases and V 4 bases, and 7 bases lay outside the gene matches. CDR3 length: 15 amino acids. The CDR3, as DNA: TGTGCCAGCAGTTCATGGGACAGTAGGAATCAGCCCCAGCATTTT. Amino acids: CASSSWDSRNQPQHF.

This clonotype was detected a few times. The rearrangement uses TRBV5-1 and TRBJ1-1, with 9 bases matching TRBD1. V gave up 3 bases and J gave up 7 bases; unmatched junction bases: 7. The CDR3 contains 14 residues. Germline lookup yields CDR1 SGHRS and CDR2 YFSETQ. CDR3 DNA sequence: TGCGCCAGCAGCTCCTCCGGGACAGGGTATGAAGCTTTCTTT. Translation: CASSSSGTGYEAFF.

Many counts were recorded for this clonotype. This chain uses TRBV10-2 with TRBJ1-2, with D possibly matching TRBD1 (5 bases). Germline lookup yields CDR1 WSHSY and CDR2 SAAADI. The CDR3 is made up of 15 amino acids. Trimming stripped 3 bases from V and 5 bases from J, with 16 bases between. This chain's CDR3 is CASSDKGPAGYGYTF. CDR3 DNA: TGCGCCAGCAGTGATAAGGGACCCGCTGGGTATGGCTACACCTTC.

A few counts support this clonotype. The genes are TRBV19 and TRBJ1-1; 9 bases are shared with TRBD1. This CDR3 comprises 13 residues. Germline V gives CDR1 LNHDA, CDR2 SQIVND (reference sequence). V was pared by 3 bases and J by 4 bases, with 0 bases of the junction left unmatched. CDR3 coding DNA: TGTGCCAGTAGTATGGGACAGGGCACTGAAGCTTTCTTT. Protein product: CASSMGQGTEAFF.

The table lists this clonotype with many counts. CDR3 region: CASRQGAGGANVLTF. In nucleotides, the CDR3 is TGTGCCAGCAGGCAGGGCGCGGGAGGGGCCAACGTCCTGACTTTC. The rearrangement uses TRBV12-3 or TRBV12-4 and TRBJ2-6; tentative D call: TRBD2 (6 bases). The V end was cut by 6 bases, the J end by 4 bases, with 13 bases between. The length of the CDR3 is 15 residues.

This clonotype was seen ten or more times. This rearrangement joins TRBV20-1 to TRBJ1-1; 11 bases fit TRBD1. This CDR3 has 14 residues. V was clipped by 6 bases and J by 4 bases; unmatched bases: 7. The germline V gene has CDR1 DFQATT and CDR2 SNEGSKA (reference sequence). The CDR3: CSARTGGWSTEAFF. CDR3 sequence (DNA): TGCAGTGCGCGGACAGGGGGCTGGAGCACTGAAGCTTTCTTT.

This clonotype appeared a few times. The V gene is TRBV24-1, the J gene TRBJ2-5, with 10 bases matching TRBD1. Germline values: CDR1 KGHDR, CDR2 SFDVKD. The V gene end was trimmed by 3 bases and the J gene end by 1 base; junction bases not matched to a gene: 7. CDR3 size: 17 residues. CDR3 amino acids: CATSDPRTGGFQETQYF. The CDR3 coding sequence is TGTGCCACCAGTGATCCCCGGACAGGGGGTTTCCAAGAGACCCAGTACTTC.

This clonotype showed up just a few times. This chain connects TRBV6-5 to TRBJ1-4; the match to TRBD1 covers 7 bases. Germline lookup yields CDR1 MNHEY and CDR2 SVGAGI. V trimming: 0 bases; J trimming: 10 bases; junction bases outside the gene matches: 2. The CDR3 is made up of 13 amino acids. Here the CDR3 reads CASSYSTGVKLFF. Here the CDR3 DNA reads TGTGCCAGCAGTTACTCCACAGGGGTAAAACTGTTTTTT.

This clonotype was found many times. This rearrangement joins TRBV28 to TRBJ1-4; D possibly corresponds to TRBD1 (5 bases). The germline V gene has CDR1 MDHEN and CDR2 SYDVKM. This CDR3 spans 14 amino acids. V shed 3 bases and J shed 2 bases, with 7 bases lying between them. The CDR3 is CASSFRGTNEKLFF. As DNA, the CDR3 is TGTGCCAGCAGTTTCCGGGGCACTAATGAAAAACTGTTTTTT.

Only a few counts were recorded for this clonotype. The chain combines TRBV6-2 or TRBV6-3 with TRBJ2-6; the D call may be TRBD1 or TRBD2 (6 bases each). CDR3 size: 15 residues. Germline V gives CDR1 MNHEY, CDR2 SVGEGT. The ends were cut back, 7 bases at V and 2 bases at J, with 12 bases in the middle. CDR3 loop: CASTTGATGANVLTF. The CDR3 coding sequence is TGTGCCAGCACTACGGGGGCCACTGGGGCCAACGTCCTGACTTTC.

This rearrangement joins TRBV6-2 or TRBV6-3 to TRBJ1-6; possibly TRBD1 for D (5 bases). Trimming removed 6 bases at V and 0 bases at J, with 12 bases between. The germline V gene encodes CDR1 MNHEY and CDR2 SVGEGT. The CDR3 runs 16 residues. CDR3 DNA: TGTGCCAGCAGAAGGACATCGAGCTCCTATAATTCACCCCTCCACTTT. This translates into CASRRTSSSYNSPLHF.

This clonotype came up a few times. CDR3 sequence (DNA): TGTGCCAGCAGCCCAGTAGGGGAAGAGACCCAGTACTTC. Translating gives CASSPVGEETQYF. The chain joins TRBV11-1 to TRBJ2-5; D perhaps matches TRBD1 (5 bases). Germline lookup yields CDR1 SGHAT and CDR2 FQDESV (reference sequence). The CDR3 runs 13 residues. The V and J ends lost 5 bases and 3 bases respectively, with 10 bases between them.

There are many counts of this clonotype. The rearrangement joins TRBV30 to TRBJ2-2, with unresolved D. CDR1 is GTSNPN and CDR2 is SVGIG in the germline V gene (reference sequence). Trimming pared 3 bases from V and 4 bases from J, leaving 6 bases between. The CDR3 sequence is 12 residues long. The DNA of the CDR3 is TGTGCCTGGAGACCGTTCACCGGGGAGCTGTTTTTT. Translating it yields CAWRPFTGELFF. The variable domain in full, completed from reference TRBV30 and TRBJ2-2, reads SQTIHQWPATLVQPVGSPLSLECTVEGTSNPNLYWYRQAAGRGLQLLFYSVGIGQISSEVPQNLSASRPQDRQFILSSKKLLLSDSGFYLCAWRPFTGELFFGEGSRLTVL.

The chain combines TRBV19 with TRBJ2-7, with 7 bases lining up with TRBD1. Per germline, CDR1 LNHDA and CDR2 SQIVND (reference sequence). The CDR3 sequence is 14 residues long. After removal of 7 bases from V and 4 bases from J, the junction contained 10 bases not matched to a gene. CDR3: CASKLAGGLYEQYF. CDR3 in DNA: TGTGCCAGTAAACTGGCAGGGGGTTTGTACGAGCAGTACTTC.

The chain recombines TRBV5-4 with TRBJ2-3; 9 nucleotides match TRBD2. Germline V gene lookup returns CDR1 SGHNT and CDR2 YYREEE (reference sequence). V lost 0 bases to trimming and J lost 3 bases; unmatched junction nucleotides: 8. This CDR3 region has 17 residues. The CDR3 loop is CASSLVGRAGGTDTQYF. In DNA form, the CDR3 reads TGTGCCAGCAGCTTGGTCGGTCGAGCGGGGGGAACAGATACGCAGTATTTT.

This clonotype was counted between two and nine times. V is TRBV20-1 and J is TRBJ2-7; TRBD2 aligns across 11 bases. This CDR3 is built from 13 residues. From germline, CDR1 is DFQATT and CDR2 SNEGSKA (reference sequence). Trimming cost V 6 bases and J 4 bases; bases outside gene matches: 5. As DNA, the CDR3 is TGCAGTGCCTCGACTAGCGGGGTGTACGAGCAGTACTTC. It codes for CSASTSGVYEQYF.

There are a few counts of this clonotype. The gene calls are TRBV5-6 and TRBJ2-2, with D maybe TRBD2 (6 bases). V lost 4 bases to trimming and J lost 2 bases, with 12 bases between them. This CDR3 spans 15 amino acids. The germline gives CDR1 SGHDT, CDR2 YYEEEE. The CDR3 loop reads CASSGLTSNTGELFF. Written as DNA, the CDR3 is TGTGCCAGCAGCGGCCTGACTAGTAACACCGGGGAGCTGTTTTTT.